This T cell receptor (beta chain) was retrieved from a study of identical twins. Via MiXCR, TCRdb re-called the 5' RACE reads, giving one row per CDR3 protein. This table holds about 690,000 distinct CDR3 sequences, roughly 20% found once. For this clonotype: The antigen is not known.

Findings and limits, study-wide: Twin-shared out-of-frame alpha sequences showed excess low generation probability.

Germline CDR1 reads MNHNS; CDR2 reads SASEGT. The length of the CDR3 is 16 residues. Trimming stripped 4 bases from V and 0 bases from J, with 13 bases between. The data were also submitted as part of a second study, on T cells expressing NK-cell markers. That paper notes: Sorted CD3+CD56+NKG2C+, CD3+CD56+NKG2C- and CD3+CD56-NKG2C+ T cells provided the TCR beta repertoires. T cells sorted in several experiments were restricted to alpha-beta TCR T cells by an anti-gamma-delta TCR antibody.

The sample comprised PBMCs. This chain links TRBV6-1 with TRBJ1-5; D not certain. This receptor was taken from a woman aged 18-29 years in good health. As DNA, the CDR3 is TGTGCCAGCAGTGTCGGTACACGAAATAGCAATCAGCCCCAGCATTTT. It is translated as CASSVGTRNSNQPQHF.